This TCR beta chain stems from a study of T cell changes during pregnancy in multiple sclerosis. Germline lookup yields CDR1 SGHAT and CDR2 FQNNGV. Trimming removed 4 bases from V and 3 bases from J, with 13 bases in between. The CDR3 sequence is 15 residues long. Some clones are missing from TCRdb's copy, which holds only in-frame ones; the method was immunoSEQ multiplex PCR. This sample has about 77,000 clones, with around 89% found just once. The sequence came from a female donor with multiple sclerosis, enrolled in a pregnancy study. This specimen was peripheral blood, taken before pregnancy. The gene calls are TRBV11-2 and TRBJ1-5; no clear D gene. CDR3: CASSSLGRSNQPQHF. In nucleotides, the CDR3 is TGTGCCAGCAGCTCTCTTGGGCGTTCCAATCAGCCCCAGCATTTT.